This is a list of T cell receptor beta chains from one sample in a study of identical twins. MiXCR was run by TCRdb on the 5' RACE reads, yielding one entry per CDR3 protein. The profile shows over 500,000 distinct CDR3 sequences, approximately 22% of them singletons. The sample was also linked to a second study, of T cells expressing NK-cell markers.

Sequencing input: CD4+ T cells sorted from blood. These receptors all stem from a woman aged 18 to 35 in good health. CDR3s include the opening cysteine and the closing phenylalanine or tryptophan. D genes are given only for firm matches. Part of the rows lack a size; the others show once, few, many or a class for expanded clones.

d_gene,abundance,v_gene,j_gene,CDR3nt,CDR3aa
TRBD1,.,TRBV5-4,TRBJ1-2,TGTGCCAGCAGCTTACAGGGGTCCCTCTATGGCTACACCTTC,CASSLQGSLYGYTF
.,.,TRBV2,TRBJ1-5,TGTGCCTCCCACGACAGGTTCCATCAGCCCCAGCATTTT,CASHDRFHQPQHF
TRBD1,few,TRBV12-3/TRBV12-4,TRBJ1-4,TGTGCCAGCAGCTTACAGGGGATGGGTGAAAAACTGTTTTTT,CASSLQGMGEKLFF
.,.,TRBV6-5,TRBJ2-7,TGTGCCAGCACTTGGAGTCAGTTCTACGAGCAGTACTTC,CASTWSQFYEQYF
.,few,TRBV6-1,TRBJ1-1,TGTGCCAGCATATTTACGTCGGAACAGGGCGAAGCTTTCTTT,CASIFTSEQGEAFF
TRBD2,.,TRBV5-1,TRBJ2-3,TGCGCCAGCAGCTGGGGGGGTGCTAGCACAGATACGCAGTATTTT,CASSWGGASTDTQYF
.,.,TRBV5-1,TRBJ2-7,TGCGCCAGCAGCCACTCAGCCGGGAGCTCCTACGAGCAGTACTTC,CASSHSAGSSYEQYF
.,many,TRBV5-1,TRBJ1-4,TGCGCCAGCAGCTTGGTCCCAGACTCCGAGGAACTGTTTTTT,CASSLVPDSEELFF
TRBD2,.,TRBV6-5,TRBJ2-3,TGTGCCAGCAGTTATGCAGCCTTTTCGGGAGGGCCCACAGATACGCAGTATTTT,CASSYAAFSGGPTDTQYF
TRBD1,.,TRBV29-1,TRBJ1-6,TGCAGCGTTGCGACAGGGAATCTTAGGTCACCCCTCCACTTT,CSVATGNLRSPLHF
TRBD2,few,TRBV20-1,TRBJ2-1,TGCAGTGCCATAGTAAGAGGACTAGCGGGAGTCCCCAATGAGCAGTTCTTC,CSAIVRGLAGVPNEQFF
.,few,TRBV7-7,TRBJ1-2,TGTGCTAGCAGCCCGAGGGGGGTCAACTATGGCTACACCTTC,CASSPRGVNYGYTF
.,few,TRBV7-6,TRBJ2-7,TGTGCCTCCTACAGGGCTCACGAGCAGTACTTC,CASYRAHEQYF
TRBD1,.,TRBV5-1,TRBJ2-1,TGCGCCAGCAGCGCCTCCGGGACAGAGAACTACAATGAGCAGTTCTTC,CASSASGTENYNEQFF
.,.,TRBV18,TRBJ2-2,TGTGCCAGCTCACCAAACCACTCCACCGGGGAGCTGTTTTTT,CASSPNHSTGELFF
.,.,TRBV7-3,TRBJ2-5,TGTGCCAGCAGCCCAGAGGGACGGGGAAAAGAGACCCAGTACTTC,CASSPEGRGKETQYF
.,.,TRBV7-9,TRBJ1-3,TGTGCCAGCAGCTCGGGGACCGGCGCGTCCTCTGGAAACACCATATATTTT,CASSSGTGASSGNTIYF
.,many,TRBV10-3,TRBJ2-1,TGTGCCATCAGTTCCCCCGGTGAGCAGTTCTTC,CAISSPGEQFF
.,.,TRBV7-2,TRBJ2-2,TGTGCCAGCAGCTTAGCGGGAGTTGAAGGCGGGGAGCTGTTTTTT,CASSLAGVEGGELFF